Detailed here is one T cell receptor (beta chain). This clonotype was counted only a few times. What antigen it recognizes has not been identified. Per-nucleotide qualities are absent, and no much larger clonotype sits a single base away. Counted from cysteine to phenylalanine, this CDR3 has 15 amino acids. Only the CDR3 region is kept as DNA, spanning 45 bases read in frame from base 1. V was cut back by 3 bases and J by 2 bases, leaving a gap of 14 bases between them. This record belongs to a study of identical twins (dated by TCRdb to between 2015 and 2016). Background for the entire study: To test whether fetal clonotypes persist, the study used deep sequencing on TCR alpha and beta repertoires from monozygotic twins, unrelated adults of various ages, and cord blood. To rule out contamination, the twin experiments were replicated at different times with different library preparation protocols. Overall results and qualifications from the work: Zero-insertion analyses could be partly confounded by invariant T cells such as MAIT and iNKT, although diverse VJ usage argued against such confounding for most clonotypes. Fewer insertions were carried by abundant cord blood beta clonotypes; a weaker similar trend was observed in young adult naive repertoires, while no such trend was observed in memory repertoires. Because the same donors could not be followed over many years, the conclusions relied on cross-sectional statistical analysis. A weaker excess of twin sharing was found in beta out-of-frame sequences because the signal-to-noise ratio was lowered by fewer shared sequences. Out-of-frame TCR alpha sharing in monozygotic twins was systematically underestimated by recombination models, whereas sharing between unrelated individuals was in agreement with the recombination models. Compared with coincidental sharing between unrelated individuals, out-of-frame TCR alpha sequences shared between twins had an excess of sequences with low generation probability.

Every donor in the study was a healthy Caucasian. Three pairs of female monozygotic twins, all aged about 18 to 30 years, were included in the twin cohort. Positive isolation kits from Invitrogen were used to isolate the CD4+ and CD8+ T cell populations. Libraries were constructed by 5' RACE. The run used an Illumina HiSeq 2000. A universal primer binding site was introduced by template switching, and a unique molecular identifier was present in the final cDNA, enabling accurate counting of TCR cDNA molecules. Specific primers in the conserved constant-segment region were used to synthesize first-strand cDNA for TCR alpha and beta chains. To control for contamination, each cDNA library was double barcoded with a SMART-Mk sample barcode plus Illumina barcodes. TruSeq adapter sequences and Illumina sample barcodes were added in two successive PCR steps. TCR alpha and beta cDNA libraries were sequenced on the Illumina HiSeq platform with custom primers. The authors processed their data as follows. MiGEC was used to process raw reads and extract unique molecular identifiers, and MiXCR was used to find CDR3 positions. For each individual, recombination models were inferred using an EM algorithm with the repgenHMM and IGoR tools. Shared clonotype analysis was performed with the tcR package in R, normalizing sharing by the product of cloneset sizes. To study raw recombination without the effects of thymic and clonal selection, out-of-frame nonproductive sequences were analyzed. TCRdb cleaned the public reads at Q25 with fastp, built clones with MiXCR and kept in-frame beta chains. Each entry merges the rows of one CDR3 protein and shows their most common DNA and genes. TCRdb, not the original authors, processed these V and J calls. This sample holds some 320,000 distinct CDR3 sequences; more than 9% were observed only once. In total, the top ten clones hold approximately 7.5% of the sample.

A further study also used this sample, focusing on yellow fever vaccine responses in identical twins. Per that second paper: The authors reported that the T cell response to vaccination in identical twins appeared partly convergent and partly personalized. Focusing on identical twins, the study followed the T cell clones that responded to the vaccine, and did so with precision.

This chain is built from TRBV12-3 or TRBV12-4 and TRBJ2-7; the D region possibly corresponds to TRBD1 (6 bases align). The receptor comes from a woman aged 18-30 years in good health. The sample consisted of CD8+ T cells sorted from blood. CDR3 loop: CASSFGRGPTYEQYF. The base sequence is TGTGCCAGCAGTTTCGGCAGGGGACCCACCTACGAGCAGTACTTC.